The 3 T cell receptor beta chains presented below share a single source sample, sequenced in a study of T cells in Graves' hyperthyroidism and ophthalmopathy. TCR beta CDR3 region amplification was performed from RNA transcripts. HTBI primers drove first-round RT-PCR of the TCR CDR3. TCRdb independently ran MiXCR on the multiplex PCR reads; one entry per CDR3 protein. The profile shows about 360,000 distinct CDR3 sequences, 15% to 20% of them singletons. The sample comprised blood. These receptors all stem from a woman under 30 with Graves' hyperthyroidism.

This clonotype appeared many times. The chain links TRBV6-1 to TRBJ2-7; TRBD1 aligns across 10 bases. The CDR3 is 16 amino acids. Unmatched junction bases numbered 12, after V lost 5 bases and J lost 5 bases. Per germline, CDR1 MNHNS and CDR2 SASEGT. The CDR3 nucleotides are TGTGCCAGCAGTCGACCTCTGACAGGGGGCGAGGACGAGCAGTACTTC. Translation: CASSRPLTGGEDEQYF.

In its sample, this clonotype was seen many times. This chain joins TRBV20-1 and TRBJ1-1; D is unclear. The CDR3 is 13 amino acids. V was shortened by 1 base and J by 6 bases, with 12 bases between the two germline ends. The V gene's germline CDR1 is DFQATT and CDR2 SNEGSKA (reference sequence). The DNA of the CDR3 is TGCAGTGCTAGAGTCCCCGGAAGGGCTGAAGCTTTCTTT. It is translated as CSARVPGRAEAFF.

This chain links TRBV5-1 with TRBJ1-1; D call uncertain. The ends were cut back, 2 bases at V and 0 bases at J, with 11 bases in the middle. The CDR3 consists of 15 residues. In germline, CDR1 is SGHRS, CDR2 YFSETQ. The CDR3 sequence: CASSFDGILNTEAFF. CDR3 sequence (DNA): TGCGCCAGCAGCTTTGACGGGATTCTGAACACTGAAGCTTTCTTT.